This T cell receptor (beta chain) was profiled in a study of CD8 T cells in Susac syndrome (dated by TCRdb to between 2019 and 2020). A note on the overall study: Of the Susac syndrome patients who were sequenced, more than 5 had clinically active disease and 8 or 9 were in clinical remission. Susac syndrome patients were therapy-naive, on corticosteroids (some also receiving IVIg), or on IVIg alone at blood withdrawal. Whether CD8+ T cell activation and differentiation in Susac syndrome was antigen driven was tested using repertoire sequencing.

The full study reports these points: In the CD4+ T cell repertoire of Susac syndrome patients, clonal expansion was not detected. The TCR sequencing and HLA analysis was acknowledged to have included a relatively small number of individuals.

Concerning this clonotype itself: Its antigen remains unidentified. Base-call qualities are not available, and no considerably larger clone is one nucleotide away.

Spanning cysteine to phenylalanine, the CDR3 consists of 15 amino acids. The DNA shown is the 45-base CDR3, in frame from base 1. V was cut back by 3 bases and J by 6 bases, leaving a gap of 17 bases between them. CDR1 and CDR2 are read off the germline V gene as KGHSH and LQKENI. RNA was extracted using the RNeasy kit, and about 0.5 to 1 ug of the RNA was reverse transcribed with random hexamers. The immunoSEQ multiplex PCR assay, which covers 54 Vbeta and 13 Jbeta segments, was used to amplify TCR beta CDR3 regions. Bias from PCR amplification was corrected by using a synthetic template baseline for primer optimization and for computational correction. The published analysis was carried out like this. Reads were annotated to V, D and J genes according to IMGT and were analyzed with immunoSEQ Analyzer, with only productive sequences retained. To calculate clonality, Shannon entropy was normalized by log2 of the number of productive unique sequences and then subtracted from one. Public and private clones were assessed among the 100 most prevalent clones of each patient and control. Susac-specific clones were defined as absent from healthy and MS cohorts, around 970 published viral clones and other ImmuneACCESS disease sequences. TCRdb reanalyzed the raw reads on its own, using fastp at Q25 for trimming and MiXCR for clone calling, and kept in-frame beta chains. Rows are unified per CDR3 protein, each entry keeping the most common DNA and genes. For this entry, the V and J calls and clone size follow TCRdb and not the study's own pipeline. The sample data list about 150,000 distinct CDR3 sequences, and under 97% of these were observed just once. The leading ten clones occupy approximately 0.08% of the sample.

Peripheral blood CD8+ and CD4+ T cells from healthy donors, Susac syndrome patients and multiple sclerosis patients were profiled by high-throughput TCR beta sequencing. The Susac syndrome patients fulfilled recently defined diagnostic criteria for definite or probable disease. Bulk CD8+ and CD4+ T cells were purified by magnetic negative isolation, whereas CD8+ TEMRA cells were enriched by FACS. Blood was drawn into EDTA tubes, processed within 24 hours, and PBMCs were isolated by density gradient centrifugation. PBMCs intended for TCR sequencing were cryopreserved in liquid nitrogen and were subsequently thawed in a 37 degrees C water bath. A purity of at least 90% was achieved for sorted or isolated CD4+, CD8+ and CD8+ TEMRA cells.

Sequencing was carried out using CD4+ T cells from PBMCs. The sequence links TRBV18 to TRBJ1-2, with the D gene not clear enough to name. This receptor was taken from a human donor with Susac syndrome. The nucleotides read TGTGCCAGCTCACCTAAAAATGGGCAGCCCCATGGCTACACCTTC. Translated, it gives CASSPKNGQPHGYTF.